The 16 T cell receptor beta chains below all came from one sample that was sequenced in a study of cytomegalovirus exposure and HLA in healthy donors. A multiplex PCR was run with 60 Vbeta primers and 13 Jbeta primers. Some clones are missing from TCRdb's copy, which holds only in-frame ones; the method was immunoSEQ multiplex PCR. The sample consists of about 180,000 clones, roughly 75% of them appearing once. The sequencing sample was made of PBMCs. The receptors stem from a woman aged 25 to 39 in good health and CMV-seronegative.

This clone was counted only a few times. The chain is built from TRBV6-5 and TRBJ1-1; maybe TRBD1 (6 bases). The germline V gene encodes CDR1 MNHEY and CDR2 SVGAGI. Trimming stripped 7 bases from V and 0 bases from J, with 12 bases between. This CDR3 has 14 residues. CDR3 nucleotides: TGTGCCAGCACCCCGGGGGGGCTGAACACTGAAGCTTTCTTT. Translated, it gives CASTPGGLNTEAFF.

The chain combines TRBV25-1 with TRBJ2-5, with D possibly TRBD1 on 6 matching bases. This CDR3 spans 14 amino acids. V was clipped by 1 base and J by 3 bases, with 9 bases between them. CDR1 is MGHDK, CDR2 SYGVNS, per germline. This chain's CDR3 is CASSEWAGEETQYF. In DNA, the CDR3 is TGTGCCAGCAGTGAATGGGCAGGGGAAGAGACCCAGTACTTC.

J is TRBJ1-2 and V is TRBV19, with a tentative D call TRBD1 (5 bases). CDR3 size: 15 residues. The V and J ends lost 1 base and 2 bases respectively, with 11 bases between them. CDR1 and CDR2 from the germline V gene are LNHDA and SQIVND (reference sequence). The CDR3 reads CASSIVGAENYGYTF. The DNA for the CDR3 is TGTGCCAGTAGTATAGTAGGGGCAGAGAACTATGGCTACACCTTC.

The chain carries TRBV7-3 and TRBJ2-2; D unclear. The germline V and J ends were trimmed by 5 bases and 3 bases, with 7 bases remaining between them. CDR3 length: 13 amino acids. Germline V gives CDR1 SGHTA, CDR2 FQGTGA. CDR3 DNA: TGTGCCAGCAGCCCCCATTACACCGGGGAGCTGTTTTTT. Translation gives CASSPHYTGELFF.

The V and J genes are TRBV7-3 and TRBJ2-3; 12 bases agree with TRBD2. Germline assignment: CDR1 SGHTA and CDR2 FQGTGA. The V gene end was trimmed by 5 bases and the J gene end by 14 bases; junction bases not matched to a gene: 11. This CDR3 is built from 14 residues. This chain's CDR3 is CASSLDSSGGVPYF. CDR3 DNA sequence: TGTGCCAGCAGCCTCGACTCTAGCGGGGGGGTTCCGTATTTT.

The chain recombines TRBV7-2 with TRBJ1-1; 11 bases are a match to TRBD1. Per the germline V gene, CDR1 is SGHTA and CDR2 is FQGNSA. The CDR3 loop spans 15 amino acids. Trimming at V came to 5 bases and at J to 5 bases, leaving 7 bases not matched to a gene. The CDR3 reads CASSVGTGGRTEAFF. CDR3 coding DNA: TGTGCCAGCAGCGTGGGGACAGGGGGTAGGACTGAAGCTTTCTTT.

CDR3 loop: CASRTGEGIEAFF. CDR3 in DNA: TGTGCCAGCAGAACTGGGGAGGGAATTGAAGCTTTCTTT. V usage is TRBV6-5 and J usage is TRBJ1-1; no reliable D call. The germline V gene encodes CDR1 MNHEY and CDR2 SVGAGI. Trimming took off 6 bases at V and 7 bases at J, with 15 bases between the two ends. The length of the CDR3 is 13 residues.

This clone appeared a few times. This sequence joins TRBV11-1 and TRBJ2-1; 7 positions match TRBD2. J was trimmed by 7 bases and V by 5 bases; bases with no gene match: 2. The germline V gene encodes CDR1 SGHAT and CDR2 FQDESV (reference sequence). The CDR3 covers 12 residues. The CDR3 coding sequence is TGTGCCAGCAGCGTGCGGGGGAATGAGCAGTTCTTC. This codes for CASSVRGNEQFF.

The chain employs TRBV4-1 and TRBJ1-2; 8 bases are a match to TRBD1. The CDR3 spans 15 residues. Germline CDR1 and CDR2: MGHRA and YSYEKL. After removal of 0 bases from V and 8 bases from J, the junction contained 8 bases not matched to a gene. CDR3 amino acids: CASSQERQGTGGYTF. The CDR3 coding sequence is TGCGCCAGCAGCCAAGAGAGACAGGGGACGGGGGGCTACACCTTC.

The rearrangement uses TRBV7-8 and TRBJ2-2; perhaps TRBD2 as D (6 bases). The CDR3 spans 20 residues. Trimming removed 3 bases at V and 2 bases at J, with 25 bases between. Per the germline V gene, CDR1 is SGHVS and CDR2 is FQNEAQ. CDR3: CASSLYRRGPLHRNTGELFF. Written as DNA, the CDR3 is TGTGCCAGCAGCTTGTATCGGCGGGGACCCCTCCATAGAAACACCGGGGAGCTGTTTTTT.

V is TRBV2 and J is TRBJ2-1; no clear D gene. V lost 6 bases, J lost 10 bases, and 10 bases lay in between. Germline CDR1 is SNHLY and CDR2 is FYNNEI. This CDR3 comprises 11 residues. The CDR3 loop is CASSRQAEQFF. CDR3 bases: TGTGCCAGCAGCAGGCAGGCAGAGCAGTTCTTC. The entire variable domain, with the rest obtained from reference TRBV2 and TRBJ2-1, is as follows: EPEVTQTPSHQVTQMGQEVILRCVPISNHLYFYWYRQILGQKVEFLVSFYNNEISEKSEIFDDQFSVERPDGSNFTLKIRSTKLEDSAMYFCASSRQAEQFFGPGTRLTVL.

The genes are TRBV7-2 and TRBJ1-2; maybe TRBD1 (6 bases). V lost 0 bases to trimming and J lost 8 bases, with 7 bases between them. The CDR3 totals 12 residues. Germline CDR1 reads SGHTA; CDR2 reads FQGNSA. DNA of the CDR3: TGTGCCAGCAGCTTAGCGCAGGGGGGCTACACCTTC. Its translation: CASSLAQGGYTF.

Only one count was recorded for this clone. V gene TRBV30 combines with J gene TRBJ2-3, with 8 bases identical to TRBD1. The CDR3 is 14 residues long. Per the germline V gene, CDR1 is GTSNPN and CDR2 is SVGIG (reference sequence). J gave up 2 bases and V 0 bases, and 1 base lay outside the gene matches. CDR3: CAWSVGQATDTQYF. CDR3 DNA: TGTGCCTGGAGTGTGGGACAGGCCACAGATACGCAGTATTTT. The whole variable domain, remainder taken from reference TRBV30 and TRBJ2-3, is SQTIHQWPATLVQPVGSPLSLECTVEGTSNPNLYWYRQAAGRGLQLLFYSVGIGQISSEVPQNLSASRPQDRQFILSSKKLLLSDSGFYLCAWSVGQATDTQYFGPGTRLTVL.

The chain employs TRBV29-1 and TRBJ2-3; 10 bases map to TRBD2. The CDR3 extends over 15 amino acids. The ends lost 6 bases at V and 3 bases at J; junction bases unmatched: 9. The germline V gene encodes CDR1 SQVTM and CDR2 ANQGSEA. The CDR3 here is CSVRLSGGTTDTQYF. The CDR3 DNA sequence: TGCAGCGTCCGGCTTAGCGGGGGGACGACAGATACGCAGTATTTT.

This clone was observed once. The chain employs TRBV28 and TRBJ1-5; 9 bases map to TRBD1. This CDR3 comprises 14 residues. The V segment lost 10 bases and the J segment 3 bases; nucleotides outside the gene matches: 7. The germline gives CDR1 MDHEN, CDR2 SYDVKM. The CDR3 bases are TGTGCCACCCGAACAGGGGGCGACAATCAGCCCCAGCATTTT. Its translation is CATRTGGDNQPQHF.

CDR3: CASSSTLTGEKCNQPQHF. The CDR3 nucleotides read TGTGCCAGCAGCTCCACGTTAACAGGGGAGAAGTGCAATCAGCCCCAGCATTTT. The chain employs TRBV7-7 and TRBJ1-5; 7 positions agree with TRBD1. With 4 bases clipped from V and 2 bases from J, the junction kept 14 bases outside the gene matches. The length of the CDR3 is 18 residues. The germline V gene encodes CDR1 SSHAT and CDR2 FNYEAQ (reference sequence).